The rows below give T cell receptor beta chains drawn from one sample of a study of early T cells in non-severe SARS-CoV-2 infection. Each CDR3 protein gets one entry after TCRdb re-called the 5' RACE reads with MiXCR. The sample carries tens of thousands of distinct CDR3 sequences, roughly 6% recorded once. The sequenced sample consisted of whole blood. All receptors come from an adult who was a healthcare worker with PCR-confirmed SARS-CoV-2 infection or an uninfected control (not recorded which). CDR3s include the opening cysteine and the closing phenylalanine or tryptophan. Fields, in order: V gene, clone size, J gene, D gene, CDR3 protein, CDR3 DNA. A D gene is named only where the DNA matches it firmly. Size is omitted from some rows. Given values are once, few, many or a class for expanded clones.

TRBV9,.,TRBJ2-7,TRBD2,CASSRGAGGSSYEQYF,TGTGCCAGCAGCCGGGGGGCGGGAGGATCGTCCTACGAGCAGTACTTC
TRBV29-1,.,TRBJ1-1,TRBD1,CSVYKQGGEWDTEAFF,TGCAGCGTATATAAACAGGGGGGAGAGTGGGACACTGAAGCTTTCTTT
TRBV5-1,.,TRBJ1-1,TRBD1,CASSSSTGGVGAFF,TGCGCCAGCAGCTCCAGTACAGGGGGCGTCGGAGCTTTCTTT
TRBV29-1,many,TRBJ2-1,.,CSVGQTDEQFF,TGCAGCGTCGGACAGACGGATGAGCAGTTCTTC
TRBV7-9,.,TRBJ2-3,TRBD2,CASSLTSLPTDTQYF,TGTGCCAGCAGCCTGACTAGCCTCCCGACAGATACGCAGTATTTT
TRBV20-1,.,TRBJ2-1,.,CSAQLRSLDEQFF,TGCAGTGCCCAGCTTAGGAGTTTAGATGAGCAGTTCTTC
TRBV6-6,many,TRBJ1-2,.,CASSYGAPRGDEGYTF,TGTGCCAGCAGTTACGGGGCCCCGAGGGGGGACGAAGGCTACACCTTC
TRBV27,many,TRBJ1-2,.,CASSPTTRVHGYTF,TGTGCCAGCAGCCCAACCACCAGGGTCCATGGCTACACCTTC
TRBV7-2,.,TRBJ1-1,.,CASSSHRVKDTEAFF,TGTGCCAGCAGCTCCCACAGGGTGAAGGACACTGAAGCTTTCTTT
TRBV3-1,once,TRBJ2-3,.,CASSRKGTDTQYF,TGTGCCAGCAGCCGGAAAGGCACAGATACGCAGTATTTT
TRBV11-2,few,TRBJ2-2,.,CASSRILATNTGELFF,TGTGCCAGCAGCAGAATACTAGCCACGAACACCGGGGAGCTGTTTTTT
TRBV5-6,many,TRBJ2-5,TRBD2,CASSLRGGAETQYF,TGTGCCAGCAGCCTTAGGGGAGGGGCAGAGACCCAGTACTTC
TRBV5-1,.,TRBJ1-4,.,CASSFRGGGTNEKLFF,TGCGCCAGCAGCTTTCGGGGCGGGGGAACTAATGAAAAACTGTTTTTT
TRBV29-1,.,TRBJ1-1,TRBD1,CSGQGALDTEAFF,TGCAGCGGACAGGGGGCTTTGGACACTGAAGCTTTCTTT
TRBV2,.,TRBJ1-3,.,CASSEIRGAGNTIYF,TGTGCCAGCAGTGAGATCCGGGGCGCTGGAAACACCATATATTTT
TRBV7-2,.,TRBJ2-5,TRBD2,CASSKAGDQETQYF,TGTGCCAGCAGTAAAGCGGGGGACCAAGAGACCCAGTACTTC
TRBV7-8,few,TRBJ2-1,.,CASSFVLYNEQFF,TGTGCCAGCAGCTTTGTCCTCTACAATGAGCAGTTCTTC
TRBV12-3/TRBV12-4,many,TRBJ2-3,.,CASSPNINTDTQYF,TGTGCCAGCAGTCCCAATATTAACACAGATACGCAGTATTTT
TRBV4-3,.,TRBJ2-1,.,CASSQEQRVRDNEQFF,TGCGCCAGCAGCCAAGAACAGAGGGTGAGGGATAATGAGCAGTTCTTC
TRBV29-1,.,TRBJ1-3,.,CSVASGPGIGNTIYF,TGCAGCGTTGCTTCGGGACCGGGGATAGGAAACACCATATATTTT
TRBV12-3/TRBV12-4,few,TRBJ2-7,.,CASSLPSYEQYF,TGTGCCAGCAGTTTACCCAGCTACGAGCAGTACTTC
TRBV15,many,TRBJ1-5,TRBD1,CATSRPDRGLSQPQHF,TGTGCCACCAGCAGACCCGACAGGGGGCTAAGTCAGCCCCAGCATTTT
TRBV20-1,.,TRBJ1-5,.,CSARRGVNSNQPQHF,TGCAGTGCCCGGCGGGGGGTTAACAGCAATCAGCCCCAGCATTTT
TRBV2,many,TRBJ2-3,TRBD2,CASSESGSGYF,TGTGCCAGCAGTGAAAGCGGGAGTGGGTATTTT
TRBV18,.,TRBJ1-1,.,CASSPDTEAEAFF,TGTGCCAGCTCACCGGACACGGAGGCTGAAGCTTTCTTT
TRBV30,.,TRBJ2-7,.,CAWSPGTGYDEQYF,TGTGCCTGGAGCCCTGGAACAGGGTACGACGAGCAGTACTTC
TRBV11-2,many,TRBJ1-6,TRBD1,CASSSWGQENSPLHF,TGTGCCAGCAGCTCCTGGGGACAGGAGAATTCACCCCTCCACTTT
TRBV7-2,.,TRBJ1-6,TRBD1,CASSLRDGQGNSPLHF,TGTGCCAGCAGCTTAAGGGATGGACAGGGTAATTCACCCCTCCACTTT
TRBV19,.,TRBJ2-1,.,CASSSSAAPTNEQFF,TGTGCCAGTAGTAGCAGCGCGGCCCCCACCAATGAGCAGTTCTTC
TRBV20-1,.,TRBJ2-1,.,CSASLSGTAPYNEQFF,TGCAGTGCTAGCCTCTCTGGGACCGCTCCCTACAATGAGCAGTTCTTC
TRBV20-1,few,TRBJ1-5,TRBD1,CSARVTGDYSNQPQHF,TGCAGTGCTAGAGTCACAGGGGATTATAGCAATCAGCCCCAGCATTTT
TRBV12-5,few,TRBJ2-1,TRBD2,CASGQLASTYNEQFF,TGTGCTAGTGGGCAACTAGCGTCGACCTACAATGAGCAGTTCTTC
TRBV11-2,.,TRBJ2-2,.,CASSENPGANTGELFF,TGTGCCAGCAGCGAAAACCCCGGCGCGAACACCGGGGAGCTGTTTTTT
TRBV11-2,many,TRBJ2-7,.,CASSLRDDGYEQYF,TGTGCCAGCAGCCTCCGGGACGACGGCTACGAGCAGTACTTC
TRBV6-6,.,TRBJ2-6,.,CASSYSRISGGANVLTF,TGTGCCAGCAGTTACTCGAGGATATCGGGAGGGGCCAACGTCCTGACTTTC
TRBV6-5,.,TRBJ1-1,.,CASSYLQWNTEAFF,TGTGCCAGCAGTTACCTGCAGTGGAACACTGAAGCTTTCTTT
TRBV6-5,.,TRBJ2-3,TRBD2,CASSLLAGGADTQYF,TGTGCCAGCAGCTTACTAGCGGGAGGAGCAGATACGCAGTATTTT
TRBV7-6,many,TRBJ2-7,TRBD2,CASSLEGGPDEQYF,TGTGCCAGCAGCTTGGAGGGAGGGCCCGACGAGCAGTACTTC
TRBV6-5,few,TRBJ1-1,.,CASSYSYVGTEAFF,TGTGCCAGCAGTTACTCATACGTGGGAACTGAAGCTTTCTTT
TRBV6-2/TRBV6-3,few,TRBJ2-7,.,CASSYPDKEQYF,TGTGCCAGCAGTTACCCTGACAAGGAGCAGTACTTC
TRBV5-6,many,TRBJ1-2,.,CASSLAGTGTYGYTF,TGTGCCAGCAGCTTGGCGGGGACGGGAACATATGGCTACACCTTC
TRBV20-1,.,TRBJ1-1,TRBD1,CSASGQGNTEAFF,TGCAGTGCTTCCGGACAGGGGAATACTGAAGCTTTCTTT
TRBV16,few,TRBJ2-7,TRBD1,CASSQSVEGAHEQYF,TGTGCCAGCAGCCAATCCGTCGAGGGGGCCCACGAGCAGTACTTC
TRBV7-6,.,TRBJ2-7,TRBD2,CASSSRLAGGHYEQYF,TGTGCCAGCAGCTCGAGACTAGCGGGGGGACACTACGAGCAGTACTTC
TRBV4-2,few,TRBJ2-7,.,CASSPSTEPGEQYF,TGTGCCAGCAGCCCATCCACAGAGCCGGGCGAGCAGTACTTC
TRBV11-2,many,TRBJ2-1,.,CASSLETGSYNEQFF,TGTGCCAGCAGCTTAGAAACGGGATCCTACAATGAGCAGTTCTTC
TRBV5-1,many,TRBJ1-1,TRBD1,CASSIKNRTGGPEGNTEAFF,TGCGCCAGCAGCATTAAAAACCGGACAGGGGGCCCCGAAGGGAACACTGAAGCTTTCTTT